This T cell receptor (beta chain) emerged from a study of Ad26.COV2.S vaccination and SARS-CoV-2 variants (dated by TCRdb to about 2021). Looking at the study overall: Donors in the vaccine arm were drawn from COV1001, a multicentre, randomized, double-blind, placebo-controlled phase I-IIa trial testing Ad26.COV2.S in healthy adults. Dosing of Ad26.COV2.S was intramuscular, at either 5x10^10 or 1x10^11 viral particles, delivered as one shot or as two shots spaced 56 days apart. Sequencing of the TCRbeta repertoire served to evaluate the specificity and breadth of SARS-CoV-2-reactive T cell receptors following Ad26.COV2.S vaccination. A total of some 30 samples were included in the TCR-sequenced set, comprising about 20 Ad26.COV2.S vaccine recipients, 5 placebo recipients and 8 SARS-CoV-2 convalescent individuals. Participants in the trial were split at random into five groups of five each, receiving low-dose or high-dose Ad26.COV2.S once or twice, or else placebo on both occasions. Investigators remained blinded to trial group allocation during experiments and outcome assessment.

Broader findings and caveats from the paper: Comparing responses between vaccine doses or regimens was not something the study was powered to do. Substantial breadth of spike-specific CD8+ and CD4+ T cell responses was reported after vaccination. Vaccine and placebo recipients had comparable non-spike TCR breadth, which fits with the vaccine containing only spike. Ad26.COV2.S recipients had higher spike-specific TCR breadth than placebo recipients (P = 0.0014). It was noted by the authors that total T cell responses may have been underestimated by the TCR breadth and depth analyses.

V is shortened by 3 bases, J by 2 bases, and the region joining them spans 14 bases. The CDR3 numbers 16 residues from cysteine through phenylalanine. The only DNA kept is the CDR3, 48 bases in frame from the first base. CDR1 and CDR2, per the germline V gene, are MNHNS and SASEGT. Interpreted using the paper, the treatment or condition label stands for: 15 to 20 received Ad26.COV2.S at low or high dose, single or two shots; about 5 received placebo; per-sample allocation not given. For vaccine and placebo recipients, repertoires were sequenced using samples collected on day 63 after the first injection. Between 29 July and 7 August 2020, Cohort 1b enrolled 25 adults aged 18-55 years at one site in Boston, USA. Ad26.COV2.S was a replication-incompetent adenovirus type 26 vector expressing a prefusion-stabilized SARS-CoV-2 spike protein from the original Wuhan strain. The immunoSEQ Assay was used to sequence TCRbeta CDR3 regions. After extraction, genomic DNA underwent amplification by bias-controlled multiplex PCR, followed by high-throughput sequencing. Under the source paper's analysis protocol: To quantify the absolute abundance of every unique TCRbeta CDR3 region, sequences were collapsed and filtered. Usable DNA was measured by amplifying reference genes present in all nucleated cells, and TCRbeta template counts were normalized to that usable DNA to estimate T cell fraction. Repertoire TCRs were annotated as SARS-CoV-2-specific when V gene, CDR3 amino acid sequence and J gene were exactly matched to a known reactive TCR set. The reference SARS-CoV-2 TCR set was derived from MIRA and filtered for enrichment in COVID-19-positive ImmuneCODE repertoires, a step that removed public or cross-reactive TCRs. Drawing on the MIRA antigens, annotated TCRs were analysed further at the level of specific ORF or position within ORF. Depth was the summed frequency of annotated unique rearrangements, while breadth was defined as annotated unique rearrangements over total unique productive rearrangements. Group comparisons of TCR breadth used two-sided Wilcoxon rank-sum tests. This is the immuneACCESS table as TCRdb keeps it, with only in-frame sequences that have V and J called. A part of the clones is gone; compared with another copy, unresolved V genes explain less than half, and the rest is unexplained. That table supplies the V and J calls and clone size; D and trimming were determined from the DNA. The sample table records 300,000 to 400,000 clones; 86% of these occur just once. The ten top clones hold 1.5% to 2.5% of the sample.

Concerning this clone: This clone's antigen is unknown. Base-call qualities are not available, and no considerably larger clone is one nucleotide away.

Recombination joined TRBV6-1 with TRBJ1-3; a tentative D match to TRBD1 spans 5 bases. The sample was peripheral blood, taken in a trial of Ad26.COV2.S vaccine versus placebo. The origin of this receptor is a person between 18 and 65 years old who received the Ad26.COV2.S COVID-19 vaccine or a placebo. The CDR3 corresponds to CASSEGQGLPGNTIYF. Read as DNA, the sequence is TGTGCCAGCAGTGAGGGGCAAGGACTCCCTGGAAACACCATATATTTT.